This note documents a single T cell receptor beta chain sequence. The source of the sample is a study of T cells after yellow fever vaccination. TCRdb itself ran the 5' RACE reads through MiXCR, one entry per CDR3 protein. This table holds nearly 350,000 distinct CDR3 sequences, roughly 8.4% found once. V was trimmed by 1 base and J by 9 bases, leaving 13 bases between them. Germline CDR1 and CDR2: SGHTA and FQGNSA. The CDR3 is 15 residues long. The chain recombines TRBV7-2 with TRBJ1-6, with a weak D call TRBD1 (5 bases). Sequenced material: PBMCs, taken more than 40 days after the first yellow fever vaccination. The TCR sequence derives from a man between 18 and 35 years old who received the YFV17D yellow fever vaccine. CDR3 DNA sequence: TGTGCCAGCAGCTTAGTCCGGGACGTAACTTCACCCCTCCACTTT. It yields the protein CASSLVRDVTSPLHF.